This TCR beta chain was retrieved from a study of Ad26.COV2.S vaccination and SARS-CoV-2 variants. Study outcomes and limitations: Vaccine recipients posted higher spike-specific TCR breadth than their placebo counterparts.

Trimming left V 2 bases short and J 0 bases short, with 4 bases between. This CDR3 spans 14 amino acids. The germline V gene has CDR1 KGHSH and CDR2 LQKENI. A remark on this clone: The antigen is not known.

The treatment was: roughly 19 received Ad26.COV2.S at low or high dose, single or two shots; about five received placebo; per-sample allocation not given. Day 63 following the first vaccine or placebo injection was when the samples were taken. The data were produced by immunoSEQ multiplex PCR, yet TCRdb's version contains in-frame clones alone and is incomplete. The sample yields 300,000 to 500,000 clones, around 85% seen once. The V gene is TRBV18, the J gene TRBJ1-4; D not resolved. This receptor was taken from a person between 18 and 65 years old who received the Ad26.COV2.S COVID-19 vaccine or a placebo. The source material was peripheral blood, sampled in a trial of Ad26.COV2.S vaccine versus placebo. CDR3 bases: TGTGCCAGCTCACCAAGTTCAACTAATGAAAAACTGTTTTTT. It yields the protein CASSPSSTNEKLFF.